Presented here are 20 T cell receptor beta chains from one specimen sequenced in a study of cytomegalovirus exposure and HLA in healthy donors. The PCR contained 60 Vbeta and 13 Jbeta primers. The data were produced by immunoSEQ multiplex PCR, yet TCRdb's version contains in-frame clones alone and is incomplete. Counted here are about 200,000 clones, roughly four fifths occurring once; the ten biggest clones make up less than 3.5%. Sequencing input: PBMCs. The source is a woman aged 40 to 50 in good health and CMV-seronegative.

This chain connects TRBV5-1 to TRBJ2-7; 7 positions match TRBD1. V was clipped by 4 bases and J by 3 bases; unmatched bases: 10. The CDR3 has 15 amino acids. Germline lookup yields CDR1 SGHRS and CDR2 YFSETQ. DNA of the CDR3: TGCGCCAGCAGCACGGGACAGACGAGGGGCTACGAGCAGTACTTC. It yields the protein CASSTGQTRGYEQYF.

The rearrangement uses TRBV2 and TRBJ2-7; the D gene is possibly TRBD1 (5 bases). CDR3 length: 13 residues. Trimming shortened V by 6 bases and J by 3 bases, and 12 bases separated the two germline ends. Germline values: CDR1 SNHLY, CDR2 FYNNEI. CDR3 bases: TGTGCCAGCAGGATCGGACACAACTACGAGCAGTACTTC. Protein product: CASRIGHNYEQYF.

The chain couples TRBV30 to TRBJ2-5, with 11 nucleotides matching TRBD2. Unmatched junction bases numbered 4, after V lost 0 bases and J lost 4 bases. Germline V lookup: CDR1 GTSNPN, CDR2 SVGIG (reference sequence). CDR3 length: 15 residues. The CDR3 nucleotides are TGTGCCTGGAGTGTCAACGGACTAGCGGGAGAGACCCAGTACTTC. This gives the protein CAWSVNGLAGETQYF.

This clone was seen a handful of times. The chain couples TRBV4-1 to TRBJ2-7, with 7 bases lining up with TRBD2. Germline-derived CDR1 and CDR2 are MGHRA and YSYEKL. The J segment lost 3 bases and the V segment lost 0 bases, leaving 11 bases of the junction unmatched. The CDR3 has 17 residues. This chain's CDR3 is CASSQEWSSGPVYEQYF. The CDR3 DNA is TGCGCCAGCAGCCAAGAATGGTCTAGCGGTCCTGTCTACGAGCAGTACTTC.

The genes are TRBV6-4 and TRBJ2-3, with 10 bases matching TRBD1. This CDR3 is 15 amino acids long. With 0 bases clipped from V and 8 bases from J, the junction kept 5 bases outside the gene matches. Germline values: CDR1 MRHNA, CDR2 SNTAGT. CDR3 coding DNA: TGTGCCAGCAGTGACTCGGGACAGGGGTTTGGTACGCAGTATTTT. This codes for CASSDSGQGFGTQYF.

This clone appeared a few times. V and J are TRBV27 and TRBJ2-7; 7 bases are a match to TRBD1. Germline V CDR1 and CDR2: MNHEY, SMNVEV (reference sequence). This CDR3 comprises 14 residues. V was clipped by 6 bases and J by 0 bases; unmatched bases: 5. The CDR3 sequence is CASRPQGSSYEQYF. The CDR3 bases are TGTGCCAGCAGACCACAGGGGAGCTCCTACGAGCAGTACTTC.

The chain uses TRBV2 and TRBJ2-7; 12 bases are a match to TRBD2. With V trimmed by 2 bases and J by 7 bases, 9 bases remained unmatched. The CDR3 spans 16 residues. Germline-derived CDR1 and CDR2 are SNHLY and FYNNEI. The CDR3 DNA sequence: TGTGCCAGCAGTGAAAACCTAGCGGGAGGGAAGAAGGAGCAGTACTTC. It translates to CASSENLAGGKKEQYF.

The chain uses TRBV7-9 and TRBJ1-1; 9 nucleotides agree with TRBD1. There are 13 residues in the CDR3. Trimming cost V 9 bases and J 3 bases; bases outside gene matches: 5. Germline loops: CDR1 SEHNR, CDR2 FQNEAQ (reference sequence). The CDR3 sequence: CASIDRGDTEAFF. The CDR3 DNA reads as TGTGCCAGTATCGACAGGGGGGACACTGAAGCTTTCTTT.

The chain couples TRBV12-2 to TRBJ2-3; the table assigns TRBD2, which was not confirmed against the DNA. TRBV12-2 is a recognized pseudogene. The CDR3 contains 18 residues. The DNA for the CDR3 is TGTGCAAGTCGCTTAGTCGCTAGACTAGCGGGATATTTAAATACGCAGTATTTT. Amino acid sequence: CASRLVARLAGYLNTQYF.

DNA of the CDR3: TGCGCCAGCAGCGTCAAGGGGACTAGCGGGAGGACGAACACCGGGGAGCTGTTTTTT. It specifies CASSVKGTSGRTNTGELFF. The chain uses TRBV5-1 and TRBJ2-2; 15 bases fit TRBD2. CDR1 is SGHRS, CDR2 YFSETQ, per germline. The junction had 7 bases not matched to a gene; V was cut back by 4 bases and J by 0 bases. There are 19 residues in the CDR3.

This clone was recorded a few times. This chain links TRBV6-1 with TRBJ1-1, with D tentatively TRBD1 (5 bases). V shed 4 bases and J shed 9 bases, with 12 bases lying between them. The germline V gene encodes CDR1 MNHNS and CDR2 SASEGT. This CDR3 spans 12 amino acids. The DNA of the CDR3 is TGTGCCAGCAGTGCTACAGCAGGGCAAGCTTTCTTT. Protein product: CASSATAGQAFF.

This clone turned up a few times. The chain is built from TRBV5-5 and TRBJ2-1; 7 bases are shared with TRBD2. Germline CDR1 SGHKS, CDR2 YYEKEE (reference sequence). With 2 bases clipped from V and 1 base from J, the junction kept 12 bases outside the gene matches. The CDR3 runs to 18 residues. The CDR3, as DNA: TGTGCCAGCAGCTTAAGGTTGGCTAGCGGAAATTCCTACAATGAGCAGTTCTTC. This codes for CASSLRLASGNSYNEQFF.

A single count supports this clone. The chain's CDR3 is CASRVGQGGYEQYF. The CDR3, as DNA: TGTGCCAGCAGGGTTGGACAGGGTGGATACGAGCAGTACTTC. J is TRBJ2-7 and V is TRBV6-1; 8 bases agree with TRBD1. The length of the CDR3 is 14 residues. Trimming took 6 bases from V and 4 from J; bases not matched to a gene: 8. Per the germline V gene, CDR1 is MNHNS and CDR2 is SASEGT.

This clone was recorded only once. The rearrangement uses TRBV28 and TRBJ1-2, with 7 bases lining up with TRBD1. The V gene end was trimmed by 8 bases and the J gene end by 10 bases; junction bases not matched to a gene: 13. Per the germline V gene, CDR1 is MDHEN and CDR2 is SYDVKM. CDR3 size: 13 residues. In DNA, the CDR3 is TGTGCCAGCCTCCTAGGAGGGGGCTTAAACTACACCTTC. As protein: CASLLGGGLNYTF.

This clone ranks as medium-sized. The CDR3, as DNA: TGTGCCAGCAGTTCTACGGACAGTGATTACTCTGGGGCCAACGTCCTGACTTTC. Translating it yields CASSSTDSDYSGANVLTF. The chain is built from TRBV27 and TRBJ2-6; D possibly corresponds to TRBD1 (6 bases). Germline-derived CDR1 and CDR2 are MNHEY and SMNVEV (reference sequence). The CDR3 has 18 amino acids. V was shortened by 4 bases and J by 0 bases, with 16 bases between the two germline ends.

The chain uses TRBV30 and TRBJ1-2, with TRBD1 identical over 10 bases. This CDR3 spans 12 amino acids. J gave up 6 bases and V 5 bases, and 3 bases lay outside the gene matches. Per germline, CDR1 GTSNPN and CDR2 SVGIG (reference sequence). The CDR3 region is CAWGTGAHGYTF. CDR3 bases: TGTGCCTGGGGGACAGGGGCTCATGGCTACACCTTC.

The chain couples TRBV27 to TRBJ1-1; unclear D gene. The CDR3 has 18 amino acids. The ends were cut back, 2 bases at V and 3 bases at J, with 22 bases in the middle. Germline CDR1 MNHEY, CDR2 SMNVEV (reference sequence). Here the CDR3 DNA reads TGTGCCAGCAGTTTAAGGATCGGAGCCGGGTGGAGGGACACTGAAGCTTTCTTT. This sequence encodes CASSLRIGAGWRDTEAFF.

This clone was found once. J is TRBJ2-1 and V is TRBV5-1, with D possibly TRBD1 on 6 matching bases. This CDR3 has 15 amino acids. V was shortened by 1 base and J by 1 base, with 9 bases between the two germline ends. Per germline, CDR1 SGHRS and CDR2 YFSETQ. The CDR3, as DNA: TGCGCCAGCAGCTTGATAAGGGGGTCCTACAATGAGCAGTTCTTC. It translates to CASSLIRGSYNEQFF.

The chain uses TRBV5-1 and TRBJ1-2; D gene uncertain. This CDR3 comprises 14 residues. From germline, CDR1 is SGHRS and CDR2 YFSETQ. Trimming stripped 4 bases from V and 8 bases from J, with 18 bases between. CDR3 amino acids: CASSATDFVNGYTF. The CDR3 DNA is TGCGCCAGCAGCGCTACAGATTTCGTGAACGGCTACACCTTC.

This clone was observed a handful of times. The chain employs TRBV10-3 and TRBJ2-1, with 12 bases aligning to TRBD2. The CDR3 totals 15 residues. CDR1 ENHRY and CDR2 SYGVKD come from the germline V gene. With V trimmed by 10 bases and J by 8 bases, 12 bases remained unmatched. The CDR3 sequence is CATRPETSGSDEQFF. CDR3 nucleotides: TGTGCCACGAGACCCGAGACTAGCGGGAGCGATGAGCAGTTCTTC.